Presented here are 18 T cell receptor beta chains from one specimen sequenced in a study of blood T cell repertoires in COVID-19. Profiling relied on immunoSEQ multiplex PCR, and the TCRdb table lists in-frame clones only, not all of them. The data show 250,000 to 400,000 clones, about nine tenths seen once. The sequenced sample was PBMCs or T cells enriched from blood (not recorded which). These receptor sequences come from a man aged 55-75 years who had recovered from COVID-19.

This chain joins TRBV11-2 and TRBJ2-1; D is uncertain. Trimming cost V 1 base and J 4 bases, with 5 bases left between them. Germline V gives CDR1 SGHAT, CDR2 FQNNGV. This CDR3 spans 13 amino acids. CDR3 sequence reads: CASSLVLYNEQFF. The CDR3 region has the DNA TGTGCCAGCAGCTTAGTACTATACAATGAGCAGTTCTTC. Drawing the rest from reference TRBV11-2 and TRBJ2-1, the complete variable domain is EAGVAQSPRYKIIEKRQSVAFWCNPISGHATLYWYQQILGQGPKLLIQFQNNGVVDDSQLPKDRFSAERLKGVDSTLKIQPAKLEDSAVYLCASSLVLYNEQFFGPGTRLTVL.

The V gene is TRBV6-1, the J gene TRBJ2-1; 9 bases line up with TRBD2. Germline V CDR1 and CDR2: MNHNS, SASEGT. Losses at the gene ends were 2 bases for V and 5 bases for J; bases not matched to a gene: 7. The CDR3 loop spans 16 amino acids. CDR3 DNA: TGTGCCAGCAGTGAATTGGCGGGAGGGCCCCACAATGAGCAGTTCTTC. Its translation is CASSELAGGPHNEQFF.

The V call is TRBV4-1, the J call TRBJ2-3, with TRBD2 matching over 10 bases. The junction had 4 bases not matched to a gene; V was cut back by 0 bases and J by 4 bases. CDR1 MGHRA and CDR2 YSYEKL come from the germline V gene. The CDR3 totals 16 residues. The CDR3 coding sequence is TGCGCCAGCAGCCAAGATAGGCTAGCGGGAGCAGATACGCAGTATTTT. It yields the protein CASSQDRLAGADTQYF.

This chain links TRBV9 with TRBJ2-3, with TRBD2 matching 10 bases. Germline assignment: CDR1 SGDLS and CDR2 YYNGEE. This CDR3 is 17 amino acids long. Trimming took 0 bases from V and 2 from J; bases not matched to a gene: 6. The CDR3 DNA follows: TGTGCCAGCAGCGTAGGGACTAGCGGAGGTTACACAGATACGCAGTATTTT. Encoded protein: CASSVGTSGGYTDTQYF.

The chain carries TRBV12-3 or TRBV12-4 and TRBJ1-2; D uncertain. V was trimmed by 2 bases and J by 6 bases, leaving 10 bases between them. CDR3 length equals 13 residues. This chain's CDR3 is CASSLRTTDGYTF. The CDR3 DNA follows: TGTGCCAGCAGTTTACGGACTACCGATGGCTACACCTTC.

In regard to this clone: The junction departs from the called germline gene at one end, perhaps through a read error. The V and J genes are TRBV19 and TRBJ2-7, with 8 bases fitting TRBD2. The CDR3 loop spans 13 amino acids. Germline assignment: CDR1 LNHDA and CDR2 SQIVND (reference sequence). CDR3 loop: CASLQRGSSEQYF. CDR3 in DNA: TGTGCCAGCCTTCAGCGGGGGTCCTCCGAGCAGTACTTC.

The V call is TRBV3-1 (or the pseudogene TRBV3-2), the J call TRBJ1-3; no clear D gene. V gave up 2 bases and J gave up 4 bases, with 9 bases separating them. Germline V CDR1 and CDR2: LGHDT, YNNKEL (reference sequence). The CDR3 totals 14 residues. The CDR3 DNA sequence: TGTGCCAGCAGCCAATCGTGGAGCGGAAACACCATATATTTT. This translates into CASSQSWSGNTIYF.

The chain joins TRBV5-6 to TRBJ1-6; D is undetermined. Germline loops: CDR1 SGHDT, CDR2 YYEEEE. The CDR3 has 13 amino acids. Trimming shortened V by 2 bases and J by 4 bases, and 4 bases separated the two germline ends. The CDR3: CASSLQYNSPLHF. CDR3 bases: TGTGCCAGCAGCTTACAGTATAATTCACCCCTCCACTTT.

The rearrangement links TRBV3-1 (or the pseudogene TRBV3-2) to TRBJ2-1; D not resolved. The CDR3 has 11 amino acids. Trimming took off 5 bases at V and 3 bases at J, with 2 bases between the two ends. CDR1 is LGHDT, CDR2 YNNKEL, per germline (reference sequence). The CDR3: CASSYYNEQFF. The CDR3 DNA sequence: TGTGCCAGCAGCTACTACAATGAGCAGTTCTTC.

V gene TRBV4-1 combines with J gene TRBJ2-5, with 7 bases fitting TRBD1. CDR3 size: 14 residues. The J segment lost 0 bases and the V segment lost 4 bases, leaving 2 bases of the junction unmatched. Germline CDR1 reads MGHRA; CDR2 reads YSYEKL. Written as DNA, the CDR3 is TGCGCCAGCAGCCGGGGACAGAACCAAGAGACCCAGTACTTC. Protein sequence: CASSRGQNQETQYF.

The V gene is TRBV6-5, the J gene TRBJ2-7, with D possibly being TRBD1 (6 bases). CDR3 length: 14 residues. Germline values: CDR1 MNHEY, CDR2 SVGAGI. Between the trimmed V and J ends, which lost 6 bases and 4 bases, there was a span of 16 bases. The CDR3, as DNA: TGTGCCAGCAGGCCGGGACACACGTCTTACGAGCAGTACTTC. Protein: CASRPGHTSYEQYF.

This clone was counted a single time. Here the CDR3 reads CASSPRTGEYGYTF. The DNA of the CDR3 is TGTGCCAGCAGCCCTCGGACAGGGGAGTATGGCTACACCTTC. The chain employs TRBV7-2 and TRBJ1-2; 9 positions match TRBD1. Trimming removed 5 bases from V and 5 bases from J; junction bases left unmatched: 6. Germline V gene lookup returns CDR1 SGHTA and CDR2 FQGNSA. The CDR3 contains 14 residues.

This clone was picked up a small number of times. The chain carries TRBV25-1 and TRBJ1-2, with 8 positions matching TRBD1. Per germline, CDR1 MGHDK and CDR2 SYGVNS. Germline trimming cut 6 bases from V and 5 bases from J; bases unmatched to any gene: 2. This CDR3 comprises 12 residues. CDR3 nucleotide sequence: TGTGCCAGCAGGGGACAGGTTTATGGCTACACCTTC. It encodes CASRGQVYGYTF.

The chain links TRBV7-3 to TRBJ2-2, with D perhaps TRBD1 (5 bases). The CDR3 is 16 residues long. Trimming took off 7 bases at V and 3 bases at J, with 18 bases between the two ends. Germline V gives CDR1 SGHTA, CDR2 FQGTGA. The CDR3 reads CASKTPIDSYTGELFF. As DNA, the CDR3 is TGTGCCAGCAAAACCCCGATCGACAGTTACACCGGGGAGCTGTTTTTT.

The J gene is TRBJ1-5, the V gene TRBV4-2, with 8 bases matching TRBD1. Germline V CDR1 and CDR2: LGHNA, YNFKEQ. This CDR3 is built from 16 residues. Trimming removed 3 bases from V and 6 bases from J; junction bases left unmatched: 10. The CDR3: CASSHSLDREGQPQHF. CDR3 in DNA: TGTGCCAGCAGCCACAGCCTGGACAGGGAGGGTCAGCCCCAGCATTTT.

The CDR3 nucleotides are TGTGCCAGCAGGGACAGTACAACTAATGAAAAACTGTTTTTT. Protein product: CASRDSTTNEKLFF. The chain is built from TRBV2 and TRBJ1-4; tentatively, D is TRBD1 (6 bases). Trimming removed 6 bases at V and 0 bases at J, with 8 bases between. This CDR3 contains 14 residues. The V gene's germline CDR1 is SNHLY and CDR2 FYNNEI.

The chain employs TRBV4-2 and TRBJ2-3, with 10 bases that match TRBD2. The CDR3 runs 17 residues. V trimming: 6 bases; J trimming: 0 bases; junction bases outside the gene matches: 9. Germline loops: CDR1 LGHNA, CDR2 YNFKEQ. In DNA form, the CDR3 reads TGTGCCAGCAGTTCAGGGAGGACTAGCGGTAGCACAGATACGCAGTATTTT. Residues: CASSSGRTSGSTDTQYF.

The rearrangement uses TRBV15 and TRBJ1-5; 8 positions agree with TRBD1. CDR1 LNHNV and CDR2 YYDKDF come from the germline V gene (reference sequence). J gave up 1 base and V 1 base, and 6 bases lay outside the gene matches. There are 17 residues in the CDR3. DNA of the CDR3: TGTGCCACCAGCAGAGCTCGGACAGGGCCCAGCAATCAGCCCCAGCATTTT. This encodes CATSRARTGPSNQPQHF.